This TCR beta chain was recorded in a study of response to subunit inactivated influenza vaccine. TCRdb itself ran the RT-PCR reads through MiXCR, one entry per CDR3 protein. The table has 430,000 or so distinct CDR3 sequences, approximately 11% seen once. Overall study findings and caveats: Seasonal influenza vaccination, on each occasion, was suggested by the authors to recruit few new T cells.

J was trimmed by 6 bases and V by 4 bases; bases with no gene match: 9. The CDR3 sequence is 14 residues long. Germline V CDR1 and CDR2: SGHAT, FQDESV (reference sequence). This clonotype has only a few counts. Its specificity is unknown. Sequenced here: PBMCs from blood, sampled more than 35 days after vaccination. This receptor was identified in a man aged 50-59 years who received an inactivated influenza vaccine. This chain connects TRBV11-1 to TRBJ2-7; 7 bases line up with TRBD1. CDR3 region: CASSSIRQGTEQYF. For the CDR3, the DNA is TGTGCCAGCAGCTCGATAAGACAGGGTACCGAGCAGTACTTC.